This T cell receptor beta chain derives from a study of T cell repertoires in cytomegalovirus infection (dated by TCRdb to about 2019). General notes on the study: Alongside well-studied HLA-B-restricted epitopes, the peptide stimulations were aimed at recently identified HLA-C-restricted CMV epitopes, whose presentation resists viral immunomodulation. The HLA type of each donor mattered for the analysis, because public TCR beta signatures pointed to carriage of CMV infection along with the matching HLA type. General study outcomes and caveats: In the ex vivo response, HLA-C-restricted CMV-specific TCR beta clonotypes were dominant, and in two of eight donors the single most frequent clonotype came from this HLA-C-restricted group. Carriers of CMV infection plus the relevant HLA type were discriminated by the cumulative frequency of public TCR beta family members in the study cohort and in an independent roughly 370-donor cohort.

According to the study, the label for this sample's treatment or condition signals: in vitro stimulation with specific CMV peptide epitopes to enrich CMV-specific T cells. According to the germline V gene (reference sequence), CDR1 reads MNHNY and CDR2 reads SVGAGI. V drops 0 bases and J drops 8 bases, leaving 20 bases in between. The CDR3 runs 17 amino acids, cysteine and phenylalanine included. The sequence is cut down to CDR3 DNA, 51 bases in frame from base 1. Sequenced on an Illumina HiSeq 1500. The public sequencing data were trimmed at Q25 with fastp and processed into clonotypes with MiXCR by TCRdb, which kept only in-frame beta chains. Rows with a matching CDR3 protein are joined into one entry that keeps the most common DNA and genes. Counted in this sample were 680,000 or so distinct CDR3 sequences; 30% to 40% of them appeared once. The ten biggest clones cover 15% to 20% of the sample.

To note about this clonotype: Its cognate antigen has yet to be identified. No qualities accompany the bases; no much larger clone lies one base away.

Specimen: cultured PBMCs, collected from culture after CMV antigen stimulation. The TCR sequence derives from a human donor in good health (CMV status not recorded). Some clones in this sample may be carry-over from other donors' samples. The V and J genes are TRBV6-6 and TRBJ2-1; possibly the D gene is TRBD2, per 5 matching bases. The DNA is TGTGCCAGCAGTTACTCGAAGTTTTGGACTCGGTCCGATGAGCAGTTCTTC. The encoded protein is CASSYSKFWTRSDEQFF.